Shown below are 16 T cell receptor beta chains from a single sample sequenced in a study of T cell responses to AZD1222 COVID-19 vaccine. Sequenced by immunoSEQ multiplex PCR; TCRdb stores in-frame clones only, minus some. The sample has 180,000 or so clones; 70% to 90% are singletons. This specimen was peripheral blood, taken 28 days after the second AZD1222 dose. All receptors come from an adult who received the AZD1222 COVID-19 vaccine.

J is TRBJ2-2 and V is TRBV24-1, with a tentative D call TRBD2 (5 bases). The germline V gene has CDR1 KGHDR and CDR2 SFDVKD. This CDR3 has 13 amino acids. DNA of the CDR3: TGTGCGATCAGAACTAGGAACACCGGGGAGCTGTTTTTT. This sequence encodes CAIRTRNTGELFF.

The chain has TRBV19 and TRBJ2-5; no reliable D call. Germline V lookup: CDR1 LNHDA, CDR2 SQIVND (reference sequence). This CDR3 contains 14 residues. The V end lost 5 bases, the J end lost 6 bases, and 16 bases lay between the germline ends. The chain's CDR3 is CASSSTTILKTQYF. CDR3 in DNA: TGTGCCAGTAGTTCGACGACGATTCTAAAGACCCAGTACTTC.

The CDR3, as DNA: TGTGCCAGTAACTCCGGGATGGGAACCGGGGAGCTGTTTTTT. The encoded protein is CASNSGMGTGELFF. V gene TRBV19 combines with J gene TRBJ2-2, with D possibly being TRBD2 (5 bases). CDR1 is LNHDA, CDR2 SQIVND, per germline (reference sequence). This CDR3 region has 14 residues. V lost 7 bases to trimming and J lost 5 bases, with 14 bases between them.

The J gene is TRBJ1-2, the V gene TRBV6-5; a possible D gene is TRBD1 (6 bases). Germline values: CDR1 MNHEY, CDR2 SVGAGI. V was clipped by 6 bases and J by 0 bases, with 14 bases between them. The CDR3 loop spans 15 amino acids. The CDR3, as DNA: TGTGCCAGCAGAATAAGGGACACCTCTAACTATGGCTACACCTTC. Translation gives CASRIRDTSNYGYTF.

This clone is a singleton in its sample. The chain recombines TRBV7-2 with TRBJ2-5; the D gene is possibly TRBD2 (6 bases). This CDR3 is built from 15 residues. The V and J ends lost 5 bases and 2 bases respectively, with 15 bases between them. Germline V lookup: CDR1 SGHTA, CDR2 FQGNSA. The CDR3 reads CASSRGLGGQETQYF. The CDR3 bases are TGTGCCAGCAGCCGGGGGTTGGGGGGACAAGAGACCCAGTACTTC.

V is TRBV4-3 and J is TRBJ2-1; 7 nucleotides line up with TRBD2. Germline CDR1 and CDR2: LGHNA and YSLEER. This CDR3 region has 11 residues. V dropped 9 bases and J dropped 9; count of bases not matched to a gene: 5. The DNA for the CDR3 is TGCGCCAGGGGGCGGGAGAGTGAGCAGTTCTTC. It encodes CARGRESEQFF.

The V call is TRBV19, the J call TRBJ2-1, with TRBD2 matching over 9 bases. CDR3 size: 19 residues. V was clipped by 1 base and J by 6 bases; unmatched bases: 16. Germline values: CDR1 LNHDA, CDR2 SQIVND (reference sequence). The DNA of the CDR3 is TGTGCCAGTAGTATAGGTAGCGGGAGTTCCCGCCGGTACAGCAATGAGCAGTTCTTC. It translates to CASSIGSGSSRRYSNEQFF.

This rearrangement joins TRBV6-5 to TRBJ1-2, with 7 bases lining up with TRBD1. The CDR3 runs 14 residues. Germline CDR1 is MNHEY and CDR2 is SVGAGI. The junction had 11 bases not matched to a gene; V was cut back by 6 bases and J by 7 bases. CDR3 nucleotide sequence: TGTGCCAGCAGACCGACAGGGCGAGAGGGTGGCTACACCTTC. This sequence encodes CASRPTGREGGYTF.

The rearrangement links TRBV6-2 or TRBV6-3 to TRBJ2-3; a possible D gene is TRBD2 (7 bases). V was pared by 6 bases and J by 1 base, with 11 bases between. From germline, CDR1 is MNHEY and CDR2 SVGEGT. The CDR3 is 14 amino acids. The CDR3 loop is CASSWGGRTDTQYF. In DNA, the CDR3 is TGTGCCAGCAGCTGGGGGGGGCGCACAGATACGCAGTATTTT.

The J gene is TRBJ1-6, the V gene TRBV27; perhaps TRBD1 as D (6 bases). The germline V gene encodes CDR1 MNHEY and CDR2 SMNVEV (reference sequence). The CDR3 length is 14 residues. Trimming took 7 bases from V and 6 from J, leaving 13 bases between them. This chain's CDR3 is CASTKGGGNSPLHF. The CDR3 coding sequence is TGTGCCAGCACCAAGGGGGGCGGTAATTCACCCCTCCACTTT.

The chain has TRBV6-2 or TRBV6-3 and TRBJ1-4, with a possible D match to TRBD1 (6 bases). With 6 bases removed from V and 5 bases from J, the gap between germline ends came to 16 bases. CDR1 is MNHEY, CDR2 SVGEGT, per germline. The CDR3 has 15 amino acids. The CDR3 here is CASSPGRGRNEKLFF. In DNA, the CDR3 is TGTGCCAGCAGCCCCGGGCGGGGGCGGAATGAAAAACTGTTTTTT.

This chain links TRBV19 with TRBJ1-1; tentatively, D is TRBD1 (6 bases). The CDR3 is 14 residues long. CDR1 LNHDA and CDR2 SQIVND come from the germline V gene (reference sequence). The V and J ends lost 3 bases and 4 bases respectively, with 12 bases between them. CDR3 nucleotide sequence: TGTGCCAGTAGTATGGAGAGGGGGGTCACTGAAGCTTTCTTT. Its protein product is CASSMERGVTEAFF. Complete variable domain (other parts from reference TRBV19 and TRBJ1-1): DGGITQSPKYLFRKEGQNVTLSCEQNLNHDAMYWYRQDPGQGLRLIYYSQIVNDFQKGDIAEGYSVSREKKESFPLTVTSAQKNPTAFYLCASSMERGVTEAFFGQGTRLTVV.

This chain links TRBV7-2 with TRBJ2-7; 9 nucleotides agree with TRBD2. V was pared by 5 bases and J by 5 bases, with 7 bases of the junction left unmatched. The CDR3 extends over 14 amino acids. Germline CDR1 SGHTA, CDR2 FQGNSA. The CDR3 nucleotides are TGTGCCAGCAGCCGGAGCGGGAGGTCCAACGAGCAGTACTTC. Translated, it gives CASSRSGRSNEQYF.

V usage is TRBV28 and J usage is TRBJ2-3; 13 bases fit TRBD2. Unmatched junction bases numbered 1, after V lost 4 bases and J lost 6 bases. Germline CDR1 and CDR2: MDHEN and SYDVKM. CDR3 size: 14 residues. The CDR3 nucleotides are TGTGCCAGCAGTTCGACTAGCGGGGGGGATACGCAGTATTTT. Its protein is CASSSTSGGDTQYF.

This clone was seen only once. The genes are TRBV7-3 and TRBJ2-3; 9 nucleotides agree with TRBD2. The ends lost 5 bases at V and 5 bases at J; junction bases unmatched: 11. Germline CDR1 and CDR2: SGHTA and FQGTGA. The CDR3 sequence is 16 residues long. The CDR3 sequence: CASSTVEGLAGDTQYF. CDR3 nucleotide sequence: TGTGCCAGCAGCACGGTCGAGGGACTAGCCGGAGATACGCAGTATTTT.

The V call is TRBV5-4, the J call TRBJ2-7, with D perhaps matching TRBD1 or TRBD2 (6 bases each). The germline CDR1 and CDR2 sequences are SGHNT and YYREEE (reference sequence). The CDR3 extends over 15 amino acids. V was shortened by 0 bases and J by 0 bases, with 10 bases between the two germline ends. The CDR3 nucleotides read TGTGCCAGCAGCTTGGTGGGGGGCGCCTCCTACGAGCAGTACTTC. This translates into CASSLVGGASYEQYF.